This T cell receptor (beta chain) was documented in a study of control samples from healthy donors and cancer patients. V gave up 4 bases and J gave up 0 bases, with 8 bases separating them. This CDR3 contains 15 residues. Germline CDR1 reads SGHRS; CDR2 reads YFSETQ. The data were produced by immunoSEQ multiplex PCR, yet TCRdb's version contains in-frame clones alone and is incomplete. The sample has 100,000 to 150,000 clones, about nine tenths seen once. Material: blood. The sequence was obtained from a woman aged 45-60 years in good health. The V gene is TRBV5-1, the J gene TRBJ2-6; D not certain. The CDR3 bases are TGCGCCAGCAGCCCGATCGACTCTGGGGCCAACGTCCTGACTTTC. It codes for CASSPIDSGANVLTF.